This TCR beta chain appears in the sequencing data of a study of cytomegalovirus exposure and HLA in healthy donors. General study findings and limits: Analyzed later, most CMV-associated TCR beta chains appeared HLA-restricted. The study assumed roughly uniform donor sequencing depth for presence/absence analyses.

Healthy bone marrow donors supplied every sample. The CDR3 totals 15 residues. Trimming took 5 bases from V and 3 from J; bases not matched to a gene: 10. The germline V gene has CDR1 MDHEN and CDR2 SYDVKM. Concerning this clone: The target antigen is unknown.

The PCR had 60 Vbeta and 13 Jbeta primers. Produced via immunoSEQ multiplex PCR; TCRdb's table is partial and in-frame only. The table has approximately 74,000 clones, roughly 64% seen once. The source of this sequence is a man aged 25-45 years in good health and CMV-seropositive. The rearrangement links TRBV28 to TRBJ2-7, with 7 bases matching TRBD1. The sequenced sample consisted of PBMCs. CDR3 region: CASSLYGDSLYEQYF. The CDR3 DNA follows: TGTGCCAGCAGTCTCTACGGGGACAGCCTCTACGAGCAGTACTTC.